This is a list of T cell receptor beta chains from one sample in a study of T cell repertoires in cytomegalovirus infection. TCRdb fed the reads into MiXCR, producing one record per CDR3 protein. Found here are fewer than 300,000 distinct CDR3 sequences, roughly 26% of them singletons; the top ten hold around 13%. Sequencing input: PBMCs. These receptor sequences come from a human donor in good health (CMV status not recorded). Some clones in this sample may be carry-over from other donors' samples. Each CDR3 is given with its conserved first and last residue. The D gene is left open where the match is weak. Clone sizes are given selectively: once, few, many, or a class where the clone is expanded.

J: TRBJ2-1; D: .; size: .; V: TRBV2; CDR3: CASSGALAENEQFF; DNA: TGTGCCAGCAGTGGGGCACTAGCAGAAAATGAGCAGTTCTTC
J: TRBJ2-3; D: .; size: few; V: TRBV28; CDR3: CATEGGTDTQYF; DNA: TGTGCGACTGAGGGCGGCACAGATACGCAGTATTTT
J: TRBJ2-7; D: .; size: .; V: TRBV7-2; CDR3: CASSSSRGSYEQYF; DNA: TGTGCCAGCAGCTCAAGCAGGGGTTCGTACGAGCAGTACTTC
J: TRBJ2-5; D: .; size: few; V: TRBV7-2; CDR3: CASSLQSKTQYF; DNA: TGTGCCAGCAGCTTACAGTCCAAGACCCAGTACTTC
J: TRBJ2-5; D: .; size: .; V: TRBV20-1; CDR3: CSARVGGSQETQYF; DNA: TGCAGTGCTAGGGTCGGGGGAAGCCAAGAGACCCAGTACTTC
J: TRBJ2-6; D: TRBD2; size: .; V: TRBV12-3/TRBV12-4; CDR3: CASSVTSGRPKSSGANVLTF; DNA: TGTGCCAGCAGCGTGACTAGCGGGAGGCCCAAAAGCTCTGGGGCCAACGTCCTGACTTTC
J: TRBJ2-7; D: .; size: few; V: TRBV7-2; CDR3: CASSRTQGTGSYEQYF; DNA: TGTGCCAGCAGCCGCACTCAGGGGACTGGCTCCTACGAGCAGTACTTC
J: TRBJ2-7; D: TRBD2; size: .; V: TRBV28; CDR3: CASSLPQTSGRNEQYF; DNA: TGTGCCAGCAGTTTACCGCAGACTAGCGGGAGGAACGAGCAGTACTTC
J: TRBJ1-5; D: .; size: many; V: TRBV7-2; CDR3: CASSSDQDQPQHF; DNA: TGTGCCAGCAGCTCCGATCAAGATCAGCCCCAGCATTTT
J: TRBJ2-2; D: .; size: many; V: TRBV7-2; CDR3: CASSLAWTIIGGELFF; DNA: TGTGCCAGCAGCTTAGCTTGGACAATCATCGGCGGGGAGCTGTTTTTT
J: TRBJ1-1; D: .; size: many; V: TRBV28; CDR3: CASSSQGSTEAFF; DNA: TGTGCCAGCAGTTCGCAGGGTAGTACTGAAGCTTTCTTT
J: TRBJ1-2; D: TRBD1; size: .; V: TRBV4-2; CDR3: CASSQETQGAGYGYTF; DNA: TGTGCCAGCAGCCAAGAAACACAGGGGGCGGGATATGGCTACACCTTC
J: TRBJ2-1; D: .; size: many; V: TRBV7-2; CDR3: CASSLGKAGEQFF; DNA: TGTGCCAGCAGCTTAGGGAAAGCGGGCGAGCAGTTCTTC
J: TRBJ2-5; D: .; size: .; V: TRBV6-1; CDR3: CASIKGDSQETQYF; DNA: TGTGCCAGCATAAAAGGAGACAGCCAAGAGACCCAGTACTTC
J: TRBJ1-2; D: .; size: .; V: TRBV28; CDR3: CASSLWEEGYGYTF; DNA: TGTGCCAGCAGTTTATGGGAGGAGGGGTATGGCTACACCTTC
J: TRBJ1-5; D: TRBD1; size: once; V: TRBV14; CDR3: CASSQEGQGGRGNQPQHF; DNA: TGTGCCAGCAGCCAAGAGGGACAGGGGGGTCGAGGCAATCAGCCCCAGCATTTT
J: TRBJ1-5; D: .; size: few; V: TRBV2; CDR3: CASKRGDAGNQPQHF; DNA: TGTGCCAGCAAAAGGGGGGACGCGGGCAATCAGCCCCAGCATTTT
J: TRBJ1-1; D: .; size: .; V: TRBV29-1; CDR3: CSVARNLINTEAFF; DNA: TGCAGCGTTGCCCGAAATTTAATAAACACTGAAGCTTTCTTT
J: TRBJ2-7; D: .; size: .; V: TRBV19; CDR3: CASSIALTAYEQYF; DNA: TGTGCCAGTAGTATAGCTCTGACAGCCTACGAGCAGTACTTC
J: TRBJ1-2; D: TRBD1; size: few; V: TRBV7-2; CDR3: CASTLDRANGYTF; DNA: TGTGCCAGCACCCTGGACAGGGCAAATGGCTACACCTTC
J: TRBJ1-1; D: TRBD1; size: few; V: TRBV20-1; CDR3: CSATDRTNTEAFF; DNA: TGCAGTGCTACGGACAGGACGAACACTGAAGCTTTCTTT
J: TRBJ2-1; D: .; size: .; V: TRBV20-1; CDR3: CSGSHPSSYNEQFF; DNA: TGCAGTGGCTCACACCCAAGCTCCTACAATGAGCAGTTCTTC
J: TRBJ1-2; D: .; size: many; V: TRBV20-1; CDR3: CSASHYGYTF; DNA: TGCAGTGCTAGTCACTATGGCTACACCTTC
J: TRBJ1-2; D: .; size: .; V: TRBV7-9; CDR3: CASDGRDTPYYGYTF; DNA: TGTGCCAGCGACGGTAGGGACACACCGTACTATGGCTACACCTTC
J: TRBJ2-5; D: .; size: few; V: TRBV11-2; CDR3: CASSPPSRQETQYF; DNA: TGTGCCAGCAGCCCCCCATCCCGCCAAGAGACCCAGTACTTC
J: TRBJ2-1; D: .; size: many; V: TRBV7-6; CDR3: CASSLNPPAISYNEQFF; DNA: TGTGCCAGCAGCCTCAACCCCCCAGCCATATCCTACAATGAGCAGTTCTTC
J: TRBJ1-2; D: .; size: .; V: TRBV28; CDR3: CASSLGQYGYTF; DNA: TGTGCCAGCAGTTTAGGACAGTATGGCTACACCTTC
J: TRBJ2-3; D: .; size: many; V: TRBV7-2; CDR3: CASSLELGTDTQYF; DNA: TGTGCCAGCAGCTTGGAACTGGGAACAGATACGCAGTATTTT
J: TRBJ1-5; D: .; size: .; V: TRBV6-1; CDR3: CASKQNNQPQHF; DNA: TGTGCCAGCAAACAGAATAATCAGCCCCAGCATTTT
J: TRBJ2-3; D: TRBD2; size: .; V: TRBV5-1; CDR3: CASSLAFGGATDTQYF; DNA: TGCGCCAGCAGCTTGGCTTTCGGGGGGGCCACAGATACGCAGTATTTT
J: TRBJ2-2; D: .; size: few; V: TRBV7-6; CDR3: CASSLVQVNTGELFF; DNA: TGTGCCAGCAGCTTGGTCCAGGTGAACACCGGGGAGCTGTTTTTT
J: TRBJ1-1; D: .; size: .; V: TRBV6-2/TRBV6-3; CDR3: CASSKQTGGFFAFF; DNA: TGTGCCAGCAGTAAGCAGACAGGTGGTTTCTTCGCTTTCTTT
J: TRBJ1-5; D: TRBD1; size: few; V: TRBV7-9; CDR3: CASSPWTGDQPQHF; DNA: TGTGCCAGCAGCCCGTGGACAGGGGATCAGCCCCAGCATTTT
J: TRBJ2-1; D: TRBD1; size: many; V: TRBV7-2; CDR3: CASRTGTGYNEQFF; DNA: TGTGCCAGCAGGACCGGGACAGGATACAATGAGCAGTTCTTC
J: TRBJ2-5; D: TRBD1; size: few; V: TRBV5-1; CDR3: CASSLEGQPSETQYF; DNA: TGCGCCAGCAGCTTGGAGGGACAGCCTTCGGAGACCCAGTACTTC
J: TRBJ2-5; D: TRBD2; size: .; V: TRBV20-1; CDR3: CSAPTPGLAGGGETQYF; DNA: TGCAGTGCTCCAACTCCGGGACTAGCGGGAGGGGGGGAGACCCAGTACTTC